This entry lists 27 T cell receptor beta chains sequenced from one sample in a study of blood T cell repertoires in COVID-19. Data came from immunoSEQ multiplex PCR; TCRdb stores just in-frame clones and leaves some out. The sample shows approximately 230,000 clones, around 82% of them seen only once. The sequencing input was peripheral blood. The receptors originated from a woman aged 80 or older with active or convalescent COVID-19.

The gene calls are TRBV5-1 and TRBJ2-3, with TRBD2 matching over 9 bases. Germline V CDR1 and CDR2: SGHRS, YFSETQ. Trimming cost V 7 bases and J 0 bases; bases outside gene matches: 6. There are 15 residues in the CDR3. CDR3 in DNA: TGCGCCAGCGGGGCGGGGGGGCCGAGCACAGATACGCAGTATTTT. It specifies CASGAGGPSTDTQYF. Looking up the rest from reference TRBV5-1 and TRBJ2-3 gives the full variable domain: KAGVTQTPRYLIKTRGQQVTLSCSPISGHRSVSWYQQTPGQGLQFLFEYFSETQRNKGNFPGRFSGRQFSNSRSEMNVSTLELGDSALYLCASGAGGPSTDTQYFGPGTRLTVL.

The chain combines TRBV5-1 with TRBJ2-1; 11 bases align to TRBD2. From germline, CDR1 is SGHRS and CDR2 YFSETQ. CDR3 length equals 16 residues. The trim removed 3 bases at V and 3 bases at J, leaving 5 bases unmatched. As DNA, the CDR3 is TGCGCCAGCAGCTCCACTCTAGCGGGGGGCTACAATGAGCAGTTCTTC. Protein product: CASSSTLAGGYNEQFF.

This chain uses TRBV2 with TRBJ1-4, with a weak D call TRBD1 (6 bases). V lost 5 bases and J lost 1, with 8 bases in between. Germline V gene data show CDR1 as SNHLY and CDR2 as FYNNEI. This CDR3 contains 14 residues. The CDR3 sequence is CASSIQGTNEKLFF. The DNA of the CDR3 is TGTGCCAGCAGTATACAGGGAACTAATGAAAAACTGTTTTTT.

The gene calls are TRBV19 and TRBJ2-3, with 10 bases lining up with TRBD2. Germline CDR1 reads LNHDA; CDR2 reads SQIVND (reference sequence). J lost 1 base, V lost 9 bases, and 7 bases had no gene match. The CDR3 spans 15 residues. The chain's CDR3 is CASALTSGGTDTQYF. The CDR3 nucleotides are TGTGCCAGCGCTCTCACTAGCGGGGGCACAGATACGCAGTATTTT.

The chain has TRBV27 and TRBJ1-2, with TRBD1 identical over 12 bases. There are 16 residues in the CDR3. Germline V lookup: CDR1 MNHEY, CDR2 SMNVEV (reference sequence). After removal of 0 bases from V and 7 bases from J, the junction contained 6 bases not matched to a gene. DNA of the CDR3: TGTGCCAGCAGTTTATCCCAGGGACAGGGGGCTAGTGGCTACACCTTC. Translated, it gives CASSLSQGQGASGYTF.

The chain has TRBV3-1 (or the pseudogene TRBV3-2) and TRBJ1-1; D possibly corresponds to TRBD1 (6 bases). Per the germline V gene, CDR1 is LGHDT and CDR2 is YNNKEL (reference sequence). The CDR3 is 12 residues long. Trimming pared 9 bases from V and 7 bases from J, leaving 15 bases between. The CDR3 nucleotides are TGTGCCAGTTCACTTGACAGGTATGAAGCTTTCTTT. Its protein product is CASSLDRYEAFF.

J is TRBJ1-2 and V is TRBV10-3, with a tentative D call TRBD1 (5 bases). Germline V gene data show CDR1 as ENHRY and CDR2 as SYGVKD. With 3 bases removed from V and 4 bases from J, the gap between germline ends came to 6 bases. The CDR3 contains 12 residues. The CDR3 reads CAISDRAYGYTF. The CDR3 nucleotides read TGTGCCATCAGTGACAGGGCCTATGGCTACACCTTC.

The chain recombines TRBV19 with TRBJ1-5; 9 positions agree with TRBD1. Germline assignment: CDR1 LNHDA and CDR2 SQIVND (reference sequence). The CDR3 length is 17 residues. Germline trimming cut 6 bases from V and 0 bases from J; bases unmatched to any gene: 9. CDR3 in amino acids: CASSPDRGTYSNQPQHF. DNA for the CDR3: TGTGCCAGTAGCCCTGACAGGGGGACTTATAGCAATCAGCCCCAGCATTTT.

The chain uses TRBV6-5 and TRBJ1-2; tentatively, D is TRBD1 (6 bases). The CDR3 runs to 14 residues. Germline V gene lookup returns CDR1 MNHEY and CDR2 SVGAGI. Trimming left V 6 bases short and J 7 bases short, with 18 bases between. The CDR3 sequence is CASRSWGHGGGYTF. The CDR3 DNA is TGTGCCAGCAGATCCTGGGGACATGGAGGTGGCTACACCTTC.

V is TRBV19 and J is TRBJ1-1, with 8 bases fitting TRBD1. Losses at the gene ends were 5 bases for V and 4 bases for J; bases not matched to a gene: 6. The germline CDR1 and CDR2 sequences are LNHDA and SQIVND (reference sequence). This CDR3 has 14 amino acids. In DNA form, the CDR3 reads TGTGCCAGTAGTGTGACAGGGGTCGGCACTGAAGCTTTCTTT. It translates to CASSVTGVGTEAFF.

DNA for the CDR3: TGTGCCTGGACAGTTACCCTGAACACTGAAGCTTTCTTT. This translates into CAWTVTLNTEAFF. The chain uses TRBV30 and TRBJ1-1; D not certain. V lost 4 bases to trimming and J lost 0 bases, with 9 bases between them. This CDR3 contains 13 residues. The germline gives CDR1 GTSNPN, CDR2 SVGIG (reference sequence).

This clone was counted between two and nine times. The chain couples TRBV5-1 to TRBJ2-1, with 10 bases fitting TRBD2. CDR3 length: 18 residues. Trimming took 3 bases from V and 0 from J; bases not matched to a gene: 9. The germline V gene encodes CDR1 SGHRS and CDR2 YFSETQ. The DNA for the CDR3 is TGCGCCAGCAGCTCCATAGCGGGGGGTACAAGCTCCTACAATGAGCAGTTCTTC. This encodes CASSSIAGGTSSYNEQFF.

To note about this clone: Other DNA sequences of this sample code for an identical CDR3. The chain is built from TRBV28 and TRBJ2-7; no firm D call. V was clipped by 2 bases and J by 4 bases, with 9 bases between them. CDR1 is MDHEN and CDR2 is SYDVKM in the germline V gene. The length of the CDR3 is 13 residues. The DNA for the CDR3 is TGTGCCAGCAGTTTAGGCGGCCGGTACGAGCAGTACTTC. Protein product: CASSLGGRYEQYF.

There are a few counts of this clone. The V gene is TRBV3-1 (or the pseudogene TRBV3-2), the J gene TRBJ2-5; possibly TRBD1 for D (7 bases). Germline CDR1 and CDR2: LGHDT and YNNKEL (reference sequence). This CDR3 contains 15 residues. Trimming pared 7 bases from V and 1 base from J, leaving 16 bases between. CDR3 nucleotide sequence: TGTGCCAGCACGCCAGGGGGGAGCTTCCAAGAGACCCAGTACTTC. Its protein product is CASTPGGSFQETQYF.

This sequence joins TRBV10-3 and TRBJ1-5; unclear D gene. The V end was cut by 3 bases, the J end by 6 bases, with 6 bases between. The germline V gene encodes CDR1 ENHRY and CDR2 SYGVKD. This CDR3 contains 12 residues. The CDR3 bases are TGTGCCATCAGTGACGGGAGTCAGCCCCAGCATTTT. Encoded protein: CAISDGSQPQHF.

V gene TRBV12-3 or TRBV12-4 combines with J gene TRBJ1-3; D unclear. The length of the CDR3 is 12 residues. Trimming took off 3 bases at V and 7 bases at J, with 7 bases between the two ends. In DNA form, the CDR3 reads TGTGCCAGCAGTTTCCCCGTCAACACCATATATTTT. It encodes CASSFPVNTIYF.

This sequence joins TRBV18 and TRBJ1-1; maybe TRBD1 (5 bases). Trimming removed 6 bases from V and 2 bases from J, with 16 bases in between. CDR1 and CDR2 from the germline V gene are KGHSH and LQKENI. The CDR3 is made up of 15 amino acids. CDR3 protein: CASSQRQGPNTEAFF. The CDR3 region has the DNA TGTGCCAGCTCGCAACGTCAGGGCCCAAACACTGAAGCTTTCTTT.

In its sample, this clone was seen a few times. The chain combines TRBV2 with TRBJ1-4; no definite D call. CDR1 is SNHLY, CDR2 FYNNEI, per germline. There are 15 residues in the CDR3. Trimming cost V 4 bases and J 0 bases, with 9 bases left between them. For the CDR3, the DNA is TGTGCCAGCAGTGGTGCGGTTGCAACTAATGAAAAACTGTTTTTT. Translated: CASSGAVATNEKLFF.

This chain connects TRBV6-5 to TRBJ1-4; maybe TRBD1 (5 bases). CDR3 size: 13 residues. The V end lost 8 bases, the J end lost 10 bases, and 17 bases lay between the germline ends. The germline V gene has CDR1 MNHEY and CDR2 SVGAGI. The CDR3 region is CASGDFSIGKLFF. The CDR3 DNA is TGTGCCAGCGGGGACTTCTCCATTGGAAAACTGTTTTTT.

The count of this clone is one. The V gene is TRBV6-1, the J gene TRBJ1-6, with D perhaps matching TRBD1 (6 bases). Germline loops: CDR1 MNHNS, CDR2 SASEGT. The CDR3 extends over 15 amino acids. Trimming pared 3 bases from V and 4 bases from J, leaving 10 bases between. The CDR3 nucleotides read TGTGCCAGCAGTGAGGTGACAGGTTATAATTCACCCCTCCACTTT. Residues: CASSEVTGYNSPLHF.

The chain uses TRBV9 and TRBJ1-1, with 7 bases matching TRBD1. J lost 0 bases, V lost 6 bases, and 14 bases had no gene match. Germline-derived CDR1 and CDR2 are SGDLS and YYNGEE. This CDR3 is built from 17 residues. As DNA, the CDR3 is TGTGCCAGCACCCTAGGGGGCAGTCTAGGCATGAACACTGAAGCTTTCTTT. This codes for CASTLGGSLGMNTEAFF. Full variable domain (outside the CDR3, taken from reference TRBV9 and TRBJ1-1): DSGVTQTPKHLITATGQRVTLRCSPRSGDLSVYWYQQSLDQGLQFLIQYYNGEERAKGNILERFSAQQFPDLHSELNLSSLELGDSALYFCASTLGGSLGMNTEAFFGQGTRLTVV.

J is TRBJ2-7 and V is TRBV3-1 (or the pseudogene TRBV3-2), with D possibly matching TRBD1 (5 bases). The CDR3 is 12 residues long. The V end was cut by 3 bases, the J end by 7 bases, with 10 bases between. Germline CDR1 reads LGHDT; CDR2 reads YNNKEL (reference sequence). CDR3 protein: CASSHGQWEQYF. DNA of the CDR3: TGTGCCAGCAGCCATGGACAATGGGAGCAGTACTTC.

V gene TRBV6-1 combines with J gene TRBJ1-2; possibly TRBD1 for D (6 bases). This CDR3 spans 16 amino acids. Germline values: CDR1 MNHNS, CDR2 SASEGT. V was pared by 4 bases and J by 0 bases, with 15 bases between. For the CDR3, the DNA is TGTGCCAGCAGTGTGTGGGCAGGGGTCGCTAACTATGGCTACACCTTC. Its translation: CASSVWAGVANYGYTF.

V and J are TRBV11-2 and TRBJ1-2; D possibly corresponds to TRBD1 (5 bases). CDR3 length: 15 residues. The germline gives CDR1 SGHAT, CDR2 FQNNGV. Between the trimmed V and J ends, which lost 4 bases and 4 bases, there was a span of 16 bases. CDR3 amino acids: CASSSGGVNSYGYTF. Here the CDR3 DNA reads TGTGCCAGCAGCTCGGGGGGGGTTAACTCCTATGGCTACACCTTC.

The chain combines TRBV3-1 (or the pseudogene TRBV3-2) with TRBJ1-3; D uncertain. Deletions cut 4 bases from V and 7 bases from J, with 5 bases between. This CDR3 spans 11 amino acids. Germline assignment: CDR1 LGHDT and CDR2 YNNKEL (reference sequence). CDR3 coding DNA: TGTGCCAGCAGCCTCAGGAACACCATATATTTT. It codes for CASSLRNTIYF.

The chain employs TRBV6-2 or TRBV6-3 and TRBJ1-6, with 7 positions matching TRBD1. Germline V CDR1 and CDR2: MNHEY, SVGEGT. J lost 10 bases, V lost 2 bases, and 5 bases had no gene match. The CDR3 extends over 14 amino acids. CDR3 sequence (DNA): TGTGCCAGCAGTTACCTCCAGGGGGGATCACCCCTCCACTTT. Its translation is CASSYLQGGSPLHF.

The chain is built from TRBV6-1 and TRBJ1-2; D uncertain. The germline gives CDR1 MNHNS, CDR2 SASEGT. V lost 1 base and J 4 bases, leaving 10 bases between the germline ends. This CDR3 is 14 amino acids long. The CDR3: CASSEGALVYGYTF. In DNA, the CDR3 is TGTGCCAGCAGTGAAGGGGCGCTCGTCTATGGCTACACCTTC.